Presented here are 18 T cell receptor beta chains from one specimen sequenced in a study of blood T cell repertoires in COVID-19. TCRdb keeps only in-frame clones here, not all; method: immunoSEQ multiplex PCR. The table lists about 480,000 clones, 75% to 90% of them singletons. The material sequenced was peripheral blood. The receptors shown here come from a man younger than 30 with COVID-19, enrolled during active disease.

The chain has TRBV4-2 and TRBJ2-7; 11 bases are a match to TRBD2. Per germline, CDR1 LGHNA and CDR2 YNFKEQ. The CDR3 loop spans 15 amino acids. V lost 5 bases, J lost 2 bases, and 5 bases stayed unmatched. The CDR3 nucleotides read TGTGCCAGCAGCGCAACTAGCGGGAGTCCCTACGAGCAGTACTTC. This sequence encodes CASSATSGSPYEQYF.

CDR3 in amino acids: CASSPETVGNEQYF. The CDR3, as DNA: TGTGCCAGCAGCCCGGAGACGGTCGGGAACGAGCAGTACTTC. V gene TRBV6-6 combines with J gene TRBJ2-7; tentative D call: TRBD2 (5 bases). The CDR3 totals 14 residues. Germline loops: CDR1 MNHNY, CDR2 SVGAGI (reference sequence). Trimming took 6 bases from V and 5 from J, leaving 17 bases between them.

The gene calls are TRBV19 and TRBJ1-2; D perhaps matches TRBD1 (6 bases). Per germline, CDR1 LNHDA and CDR2 SQIVND (reference sequence). There are 15 residues in the CDR3. The V end was cut by 4 bases, the J end by 1 base, with 13 bases between. The CDR3 sequence is CASSTTWDNNYGYTF. CDR3 bases: TGTGCCAGTAGTACTACATGGGACAATAACTATGGCTACACCTTC.

The V gene is TRBV19, the J gene TRBJ2-3, with D hard to call. V lost 4 bases and J lost 0, with 8 bases in between. This CDR3 has 14 residues. Germline V gene lookup returns CDR1 LNHDA and CDR2 SQIVND (reference sequence). CDR3 sequence: CASSSQISTDTQYF. The DNA for the CDR3 is TGTGCCAGTAGTAGCCAGATCAGCACAGATACGCAGTATTTT.

The chain joins TRBV7-6 to TRBJ2-7; D not resolved. CDR1 is SGHVS, CDR2 FNYEAQ, per germline. Trimming removed 2 bases from V and 0 bases from J, with 5 bases in between. This CDR3 has 13 amino acids. This CDR3 reads CASSLSVSYEQYF. CDR3 DNA sequence: TGTGCCAGCAGCTTAAGCGTCTCCTACGAGCAGTACTTC.

This rearrangement joins TRBV7-2 to TRBJ2-3; D not resolved. Looked up from germline, CDR1 is SGHTA and CDR2 is FQGNSA. The V end was cut by 4 bases, the J end by 2 bases, with 13 bases between. The CDR3 has 15 amino acids. Written as DNA, the CDR3 is TGTGCCAGCAGCTCCTGGAGCCCGACCACAGATACGCAGTATTTT. Encoded protein: CASSSWSPTTDTQYF. Filled out from reference TRBV7-2 and TRBJ2-3, the complete variable domain reads GAGVSQSPSNKVTEKGKDVELRCDPISGHTALYWYRQSLGQGLEFLIYFQGNSAPDKSGLPSDRFSAERTGGSVSTLTIQRTQQEDSAVYLCASSSWSPTTDTQYFGPGTRLTVL.

The rearrangement links TRBV4-1 to TRBJ2-7; 13 bases fit TRBD2. CDR1 and CDR2 (germline): MGHRA, YSYEKL. The CDR3 spans 21 residues. J lost 3 bases, V lost 2 bases, and 19 bases had no gene match. In DNA, the CDR3 is TGCGCCAGCAGCCAACTGATAGGGACTAGCGGGAAGTGGGGGCTACTCTACGAGCAGTACTTC. This codes for CASSQLIGTSGKWGLLYEQYF.

This sequence joins TRBV24-1 and TRBJ2-3, with D maybe TRBD1 (6 bases). The V end lost 4 bases, the J end lost 5 bases, and 9 bases lay between the germline ends. The CDR3 is made up of 13 amino acids. Germline V lookup: CDR1 KGHDR, CDR2 SFDVKD. CDR3 DNA sequence: TGTGCCACCAGTGACACAGGGCGAGATACGCAGTATTTT. Translating gives CATSDTGRDTQYF.

This clone was seen many times. The V and J genes are TRBV7-2 and TRBJ1-5; D perhaps matches TRBD1 (5 bases). This CDR3 is 13 amino acids long. Trimming shortened V by 1 base and J by 7 bases, and 8 bases separated the two germline ends. Per the germline V gene, CDR1 is SGHTA and CDR2 is FQGNSA. In DNA form, the CDR3 reads TGTGCCAGCAGCTTAGGACAGAGACAGCCCCAGCATTTT. Its translation is CASSLGQRQPQHF.

This clone was found once. This sequence joins TRBV5-8 and TRBJ2-1, with D unclear. V dropped 0 bases and J dropped 3 bases, with 7 bases sitting between them. Germline V CDR1 and CDR2: SGHTS, YDEGEE. This CDR3 spans 14 amino acids. The CDR3 nucleotides read TGTGCCAGCAGCTTGGGGGCTGGCTACAATGAGCAGTTCTTC. Its translation is CASSLGAGYNEQFF.

The rearrangement links TRBV7-9 to TRBJ2-3; TRBD1 matches 7 bases. This CDR3 has 14 residues. CDR1 is SEHNR, CDR2 FQNEAQ, per germline (reference sequence). J lost 2 bases, V lost 5 bases, and 4 bases had no gene match. The CDR3 reads CASSQTGATDTQYF. The CDR3 coding sequence is TGTGCCAGCAGCCAAACAGGGGCCACAGATACGCAGTATTTT.

The chain uses TRBV6-5 and TRBJ2-7; TRBD2 is a possible D gene (5 bases). The V gene's germline CDR1 is MNHEY and CDR2 SVGAGI. The CDR3 has 13 residues. Trimming stripped 2 bases from V and 5 bases from J, with 10 bases between. CDR3 nucleotides: TGTGCCAGCAGTTACCGGGGTGCTCACGAGCAGTACTTC. Protein product: CASSYRGAHEQYF.

This clone has only one observation. This rearrangement joins TRBV9 to TRBJ1-2, with 10 bases aligning to TRBD1. Trimming removed 0 bases from V and 4 bases from J; junction bases left unmatched: 6. Per the germline V gene, CDR1 is SGDLS and CDR2 is YYNGEE. The CDR3 has 16 amino acids. The CDR3, as DNA: TGTGCCAGCAGCGTAGAGGGGACAGGGGCGATCTATGGCTACACCTTC. Amino acid sequence: CASSVEGTGAIYGYTF.

The V call is TRBV18, the J call TRBJ1-2; TRBD1 aligns across 9 bases. Trimming cost V 8 bases and J 2 bases; bases outside gene matches: 9. Germline CDR1 is KGHSH and CDR2 is LQKENI. The CDR3 is 15 amino acids. The CDR3 loop is CASAPGQGSNYGYTF. The CDR3 bases are TGTGCCAGCGCGCCCGGACAGGGGAGCAACTATGGCTACACCTTC.

The rearrangement uses TRBV6-6 and TRBJ1-4, with D perhaps TRBD1 (6 bases). This CDR3 spans 15 amino acids. V was pared by 8 bases and J by 4 bases, with 17 bases between. Germline values: CDR1 MNHNY, CDR2 SVGAGI (reference sequence). The CDR3 DNA is TGTGCCAGCTGCGACCGGGACATCCGTAATGAAAAACTGTTTTTT. Protein: CASCDRDIRNEKLFF.

This rearrangement joins TRBV5-4 to TRBJ2-1; D is possibly TRBD2 (5 bases). Germline values: CDR1 SGHNT, CDR2 YYREEE (reference sequence). Trimming removed 9 bases from V and 0 bases from J, with 19 bases in between. CDR3 length: 16 residues. CDR3 sequence: CATQLDSLGSYNEQFF. CDR3 nucleotides: TGTGCCACCCAACTGGACTCACTGGGCTCCTACAATGAGCAGTTCTTC. The full variable domain, in which reference TRBV5-4 and TRBJ2-1 provide the parts outside the CDR3, is ETGVTQSPTHLIKTRGQQVTLRCSSQSGHNTVSWYQQALGQGPQFIFQYYREEENGRGNFPPRFSGLQFPNYSSELNVNALELDDSALYLCATQLDSLGSYNEQFFGPGTRLTVL.

On this clone itself: This sample also contains other DNA sequences that code for the same CDR3. J is TRBJ1-5 and V is TRBV27, with D perhaps TRBD1 (5 bases). The CDR3 runs 13 residues. Trimming left V 3 bases short and J 4 bases short, with 7 bases between. CDR1 and CDR2 from the germline V gene are MNHEY and SMNVEV (reference sequence). CDR3 residues: CASSFRGNQPQHF. The CDR3 DNA is TGTGCCAGCAGTTTCCGGGGGAATCAGCCCCAGCATTTT.

The chain uses TRBV10-2 and TRBJ2-5; 8 bases line up with TRBD1. Germline V CDR1 and CDR2: WSHSY, SAAADI. The V segment lost 2 bases and the J segment 4 bases; nucleotides outside the gene matches: 6. The CDR3 has 15 residues. The CDR3 loop reads CASSEDRGHGETQYF. CDR3 DNA sequence: TGCGCCAGCAGTGAGGACAGGGGACATGGAGAGACCCAGTACTTC.